The 19 T cell receptor beta chains presented below share a single source sample, sequenced in a study of T cell repertoires in cytomegalovirus infection. Their antigen targets remain unknown. TCRdb called the reads again in MiXCR, with one record for every CDR3 protein. Here the sample spans around 300,000 distinct CDR3 sequences, roughly 25% being singletons. The sample here was cultured PBMCs, taken from culture after CMV antigen stimulation. These receptors came from a human donor in good health (CMV status not recorded). Some clones in this sample may be carry-over from other donors' samples.

The chain combines TRBV24-1 with TRBJ2-2; TRBD2 matches at 8 bases. The germline gives CDR1 KGHDR, CDR2 SFDVKD. V lost 3 bases and J lost 5; bases outside the gene matches: 10. This CDR3 is 17 amino acids long. The CDR3 DNA reads as TGTGCCACCAGTGATCCGTCGGGAGGGGCGTGGACCGGGGAGCTGTTTTTT. Protein: CATSDPSGGAWTGELFF.

This clonotype was counted between two and nine times. The chain has TRBV4-1 and TRBJ2-3; D remains unclear. Germline CDR1 is MGHRA and CDR2 is YSYEKL. This CDR3 comprises 13 residues. Trimming took off 0 bases at V and 7 bases at J, with 8 bases between the two ends. As DNA, the CDR3 is TGCGCCAGCAGCCAAGAGTACGCATATACGCAGTATTTT. It translates to CASSQEYAYTQYF.

The chain recombines TRBV5-4 with TRBJ2-1; 7 bases are a match to TRBD2. V lost 4 bases to trimming and J lost 4 bases; unmatched junction nucleotides: 11. The germline CDR1 and CDR2 sequences are SGHNT and YYREEE (reference sequence). This CDR3 is built from 16 residues. The CDR3 reads CASSRELAAIYNEQFF. The CDR3 region has the DNA TGTGCCAGCAGCCGCGAGCTAGCGGCGATATACAATGAGCAGTTCTTC.

The rearrangement uses TRBV25-1 and TRBJ2-1, with unresolved D. Per germline, CDR1 MGHDK and CDR2 SYGVNS. The CDR3 is 11 residues long. Trimming left V 0 bases short and J 8 bases short, with 2 bases between. The CDR3 coding sequence is TGTGCCAGCAGTGAATACTATGAGCAGTTCTTC. It yields the protein CASSEYYEQFF.

V usage is TRBV7-2 and J usage is TRBJ2-2; TRBD2 matches at 10 bases. The CDR3 is made up of 16 amino acids. The germline gives CDR1 SGHTA, CDR2 FQGNSA. The V and J ends lost 5 bases and 5 bases, in that order; junction bases with no gene match: 8. CDR3 coding DNA: TGTGCCAGCAGCCGACTTCCGGGACTAGCGACCGGGGAGCTGTTTTTT. It codes for CASSRLPGLATGELFF.

CDR3 nucleotides: TGTGCCAGCAGTCTCGGAAACATTCAGTACTTC. This codes for CASSLGNIQYF. The chain joins TRBV28 to TRBJ2-4; no clear D. The CDR3 has 11 amino acids. Trimming shortened V by 5 bases and J by 6 bases, and 5 bases separated the two germline ends. CDR1 is MDHEN, CDR2 SYDVKM, per germline.

This clonotype was seen repeatedly, ten times or more. The V call is TRBV7-2, the J call TRBJ2-2, with 8 bases identical to TRBD1. CDR1 and CDR2 (germline): SGHTA, FQGNSA. CDR3 length: 16 amino acids. Unmatched junction bases numbered 10, after V lost 5 bases and J lost 5 bases. The CDR3 DNA sequence: TGTGCCAGCAGCATTAGTTGGGACAGGCGGACCGGGGAGCTGTTTTTT. It specifies CASSISWDRRTGELFF.

This clonotype showed up just once. A clone one base away is much larger, so this may be a read error. This chain uses TRBV7-2 with TRBJ1-3; D is uncertain. CDR1 and CDR2 from the germline V gene are SGHTA and FQGNSA. The CDR3 sequence is 13 residues long. CDR3 protein: CASSSQNGKTIYF. Here the CDR3 DNA reads TGTGCCAGCAGCTCACAGAATGGAAAAACCATATATTTT.

The chain recombines TRBV20-1 with TRBJ1-3; D is possibly TRBD1 (5 bases). Germline V gives CDR1 DFQATT, CDR2 SNEGSKA (reference sequence). Between the trimmed V and J ends, which lost 8 bases and 7 bases, there was a span of 24 bases. The length of the CDR3 is 15 residues. The CDR3 here is CSTQGPSSLRNTIYF. CDR3 nucleotide sequence: TGCAGTACCCAGGGTCCCTCCTCTCTGAGGAACACCATATATTTT.

V gene TRBV10-3 combines with J gene TRBJ2-7, with a tentative D call TRBD1 (6 bases). Per germline, CDR1 ENHRY and CDR2 SYGVKD. The CDR3 extends over 13 amino acids. The CDR3 region has the DNA TGTGCATCCGGGTCAGGGGCTGAGTACGAGCAGTACTTC. Translation gives CASGSGAEYEQYF.

The CDR3 protein is CASSYSRTSGSYNEQFF. CDR3 DNA sequence: TGTGCCAGCAGTTACTCGAGAACTAGCGGGAGCTACAATGAGCAGTTCTTC. J is TRBJ2-1 and V is TRBV6-2 or TRBV6-3; TRBD2 matches 11 bases. The trim removed 0 bases at V and 3 bases at J, leaving 4 bases unmatched. The CDR3 loop spans 17 amino acids. From germline, CDR1 is MNHEY and CDR2 SVGEGT.

This chain links TRBV19 with TRBJ1-5; TRBD1 matches 7 bases. V lost 9 bases to trimming and J lost 0 bases; unmatched junction nucleotides: 5. The CDR3 extends over 14 amino acids. Germline CDR1 LNHDA, CDR2 SQIVND (reference sequence). The CDR3 sequence: CASTGQDSNQPQHF. CDR3 nucleotides: TGTGCCAGCACCGGACAGGATAGCAATCAGCCCCAGCATTTT.

This clonotype was seen a handful of times. The chain links TRBV12-3 or TRBV12-4 to TRBJ1-6, with D tentatively TRBD1 (5 bases). The CDR3 contains 15 residues. V was clipped by 3 bases and J by 13 bases, with 19 bases between them. Written as DNA, the CDR3 is TGTGCCAGCAGTTTGAACGGGACGCCTAGAGCGCCCCTCCACTTT. This encodes CASSLNGTPRAPLHF.

This clonotype was seen more than once but under ten times. This chain links TRBV14 with TRBJ2-5; D could derive from TRBD1 or TRBD2 (5 bases each). Trimming shortened V by 6 bases and J by 5 bases, and 13 bases separated the two germline ends. This CDR3 is 13 amino acids long. Per germline, CDR1 SGHDN and CDR2 FVKESK. CDR3 DNA sequence: TGTGCCAGCAGTCTGTGGGGGATGGAGACCCAGTACTTC. Its protein product is CASSLWGMETQYF.

This clonotype was detected ten times or more. The chain uses TRBV7-2 and TRBJ1-2; D is possibly TRBD1 (5 bases). The CDR3 covers 14 residues. The germline gives CDR1 SGHTA, CDR2 FQGNSA. V lost 5 bases and J lost 5, with 15 bases in between. In nucleotides, the CDR3 is TGTGCCAGCAGCCCCCGGGGCGGGGGTTATGGCTACACCTTC. Translating it yields CASSPRGGGYGYTF.

This clonotype was picked up many times. The chain combines TRBV12-3 or TRBV12-4 with TRBJ2-7, with D tentatively TRBD2 (5 bases). V dropped 6 bases and J dropped 8 bases, with 20 bases sitting between them. The CDR3 extends over 14 amino acids. The CDR3 DNA sequence: TGTGCCAGCAGACAAACCGACTCGACTACGCAGCAGTACTTC. Translation gives CASRQTDSTTQQYF.

This clonotype was counted only a few times. V gene TRBV10-1 combines with J gene TRBJ2-1, with 11 bases matching TRBD2. The V segment lost 8 bases and the J segment 6 bases; nucleotides outside the gene matches: 6. The CDR3 totals 14 residues. CDR1 is WNHNN and CDR2 is SYGVQD in the germline V gene (reference sequence). The CDR3 sequence: CASAETSGSNEQFF. CDR3 in DNA: TGCGCCAGCGCGGAAACTAGCGGGAGCAATGAGCAGTTCTTC.

This chain links TRBV20-1 with TRBJ1-2; 8 positions agree with TRBD1. From germline, CDR1 is DFQATT and CDR2 SNEGSKA (reference sequence). The CDR3 has 15 amino acids. Trimming took 1 base from V and 4 from J; bases not matched to a gene: 8. The CDR3 nucleotides are TGCAGTGCTAGAGTCGCCGGGACAGGCGGCTATGGCTACACCTTC. It encodes CSARVAGTGGYGYTF.

This clonotype was detected a few times. This sequence joins TRBV7-8 and TRBJ1-4; TRBD1 might be the D (6 bases). Trimming removed 5 bases at V and 6 bases at J, with 13 bases between. The CDR3 runs 14 residues. Germline CDR1 is SGHVS and CDR2 is FQNEAQ. CDR3 amino acids: CASSTGTQYEKLFF. The CDR3 DNA is TGTGCCAGCAGCACTGGGACACAGTATGAAAAACTGTTTTTT.